A single T cell receptor (beta chain) is shown here with its context. The antigen remains unidentified. The data stem from a study of T cells expressing NK-cell markers. Study overall: Of eight sequenced donors, seven were HCMV-seropositive and one HCMV-seronegative.

From germline, CDR1 is SGHKS and CDR2 YYEKEE (reference sequence). This CDR3 has 18 residues. General study points: In several donors, dominant clonotypes made up roughly 28.3-65% of CD3+CD56-NKG2C+ cells. Evidence did not settle whether expanded NKG2C+ T cell clones targeted HCMV.

TCR beta cDNA was made by 5'RACE template switching with UMIs. TCRdb re-called the 5' RACE reads and gives one entry per CDR3 protein, without DNA. The listing records over 100,000 distinct CDR3 sequences. Sequencing input: blood T cells: a sorted CD56 or NKG2C T cell subset, CD4+ or CD8+ T cells, or bulk PBMC T cells (not recorded which). This rearrangement joins TRBV5-5 to TRBJ2-7; TCRdb lists TRBD2, though no DNA is available to test this call. The receptor's source is a woman between 18 and 69 years old in good health. The chain's CDR3 is CASSLSLAGEVFSYEQYF. Filled out from reference TRBV5-5 and TRBJ2-7, the complete variable domain reads DAGVTQSPTHLIKTRGQQVTLRCSPISGHKSVSWYQQVLGQGPQFIFQYYEKEERGRGNFPDRFSARQFPNYSSELNVNALLLGDSALYLCASSLSLAGEVFSYEQYFGPGTRLTVT.